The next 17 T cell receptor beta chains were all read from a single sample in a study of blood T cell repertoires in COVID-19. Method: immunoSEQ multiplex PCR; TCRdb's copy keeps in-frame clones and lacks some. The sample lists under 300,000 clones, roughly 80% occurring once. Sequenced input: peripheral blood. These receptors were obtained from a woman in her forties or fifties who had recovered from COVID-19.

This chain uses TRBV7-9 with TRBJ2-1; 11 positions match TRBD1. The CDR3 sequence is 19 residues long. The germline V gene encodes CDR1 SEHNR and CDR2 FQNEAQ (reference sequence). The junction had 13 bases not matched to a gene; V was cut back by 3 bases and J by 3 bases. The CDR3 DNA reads TGTGCCAGCAGCTTCGCCGGGACAGGGGGTTTGGGGAACTACAATGAGCAGTTCTTC. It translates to CASSFAGTGGLGNYNEQFF.

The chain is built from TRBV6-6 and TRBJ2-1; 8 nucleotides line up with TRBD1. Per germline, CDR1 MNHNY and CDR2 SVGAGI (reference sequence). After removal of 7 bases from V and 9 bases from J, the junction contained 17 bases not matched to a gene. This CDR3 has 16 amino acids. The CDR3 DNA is TGTGCCAGCACCCCTAGGAGTGGACAGGGAGTCTCTGAGCAGTTCTTC. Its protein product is CASTPRSGQGVSEQFF.

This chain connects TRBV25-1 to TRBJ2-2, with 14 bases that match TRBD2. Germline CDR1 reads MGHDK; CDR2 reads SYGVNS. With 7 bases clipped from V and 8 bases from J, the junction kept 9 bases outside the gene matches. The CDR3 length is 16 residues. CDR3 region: CASTGTSGSKRGELFF. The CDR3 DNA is TGTGCCAGCACCGGGACTAGCGGGAGTAAGAGGGGGGAGCTGTTTTTT.

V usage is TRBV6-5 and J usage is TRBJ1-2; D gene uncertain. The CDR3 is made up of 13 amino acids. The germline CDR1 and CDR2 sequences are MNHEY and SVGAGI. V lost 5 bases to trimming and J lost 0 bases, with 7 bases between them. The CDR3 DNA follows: TGTGCCAGCAGTATACAGACTAACTATGGCTACACCTTC. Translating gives CASSIQTNYGYTF.

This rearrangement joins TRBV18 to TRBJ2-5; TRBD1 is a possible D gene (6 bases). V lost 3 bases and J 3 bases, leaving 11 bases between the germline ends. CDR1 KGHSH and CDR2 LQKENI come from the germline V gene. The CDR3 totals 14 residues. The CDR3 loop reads CASSPGWDKETQYF. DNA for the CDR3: TGTGCCAGCTCACCCGGGTGGGACAAAGAGACCCAGTACTTC.

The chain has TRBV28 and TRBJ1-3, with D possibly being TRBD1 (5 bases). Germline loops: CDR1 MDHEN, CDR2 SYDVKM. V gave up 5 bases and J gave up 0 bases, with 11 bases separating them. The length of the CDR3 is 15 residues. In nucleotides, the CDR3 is TGTGCCAGCAGTGACCCGACAGCCTCTGGAAACACCATATATTTT. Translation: CASSDPTASGNTIYF.

The CDR3: CASSPLNPQELSGYTF. CDR3 DNA: TGTGCCAGCAGTCCGCTAAACCCTCAGGAATTGAGTGGCTACACCTTC. This chain uses TRBV25-1 with TRBJ1-2; D gene unclear. The germline V and J ends were trimmed by 5 bases and 7 bases, with 23 bases remaining between them. Germline V gene sequence: CDR1 MGHDK, CDR2 SYGVNS. This CDR3 has 16 amino acids.

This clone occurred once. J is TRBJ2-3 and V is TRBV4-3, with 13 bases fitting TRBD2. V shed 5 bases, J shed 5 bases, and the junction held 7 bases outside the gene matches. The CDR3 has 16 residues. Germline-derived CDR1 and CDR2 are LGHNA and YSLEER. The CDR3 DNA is TGCGCCAGCAGCAAGGGACTAGCGGGAATTAAAGATACGCAGTATTTT. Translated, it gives CASSKGLAGIKDTQYF.

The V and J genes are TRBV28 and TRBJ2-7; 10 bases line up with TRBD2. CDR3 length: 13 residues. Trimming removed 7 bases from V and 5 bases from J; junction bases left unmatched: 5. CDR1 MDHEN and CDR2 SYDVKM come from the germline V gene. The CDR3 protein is CASTIGTSDEQYF. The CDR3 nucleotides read TGTGCCAGCACTATCGGGACTAGCGACGAGCAGTACTTC.

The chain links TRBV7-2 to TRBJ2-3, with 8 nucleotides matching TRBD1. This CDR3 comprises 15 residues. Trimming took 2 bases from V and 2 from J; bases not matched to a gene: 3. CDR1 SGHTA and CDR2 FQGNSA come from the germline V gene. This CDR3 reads CASSLRDRYTDTQYF. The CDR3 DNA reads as TGTGCCAGCAGCTTAAGGGACAGGTACACAGATACGCAGTATTTT.

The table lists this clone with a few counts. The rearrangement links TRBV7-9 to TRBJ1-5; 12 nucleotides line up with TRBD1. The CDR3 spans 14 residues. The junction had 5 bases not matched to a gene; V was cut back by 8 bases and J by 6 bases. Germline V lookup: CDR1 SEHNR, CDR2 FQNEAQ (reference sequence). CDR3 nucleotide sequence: TGTGCCAGCGAGGGACAGGGGGCGGCTCAGCCCCAGCATTTT. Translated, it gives CASEGQGAAQPQHF.

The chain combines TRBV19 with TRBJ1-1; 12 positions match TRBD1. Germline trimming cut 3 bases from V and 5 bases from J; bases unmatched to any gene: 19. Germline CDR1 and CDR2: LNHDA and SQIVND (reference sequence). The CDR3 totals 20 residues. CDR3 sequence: CASSIPSFFEGTGGLTEAFF. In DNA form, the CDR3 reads TGTGCCAGTAGTATTCCTTCATTTTTTGAGGGGACAGGGGGCTTGACTGAAGCTTTCTTT.

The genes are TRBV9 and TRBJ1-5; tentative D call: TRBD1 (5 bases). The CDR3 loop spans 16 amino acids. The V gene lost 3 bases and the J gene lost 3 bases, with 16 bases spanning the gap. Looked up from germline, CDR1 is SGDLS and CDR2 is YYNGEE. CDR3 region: CASSAGDGGLNQPQHF. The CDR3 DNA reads TGTGCCAGCAGCGCGGGGGACGGAGGACTCAATCAGCCCCAGCATTTT.

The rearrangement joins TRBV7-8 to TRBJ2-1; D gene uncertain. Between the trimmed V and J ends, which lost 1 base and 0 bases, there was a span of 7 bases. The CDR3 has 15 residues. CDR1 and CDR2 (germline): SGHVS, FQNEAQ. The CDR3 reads CASSLGSFSYNEQFF. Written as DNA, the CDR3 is TGTGCCAGCAGCTTAGGGAGTTTCTCCTACAATGAGCAGTTCTTC.

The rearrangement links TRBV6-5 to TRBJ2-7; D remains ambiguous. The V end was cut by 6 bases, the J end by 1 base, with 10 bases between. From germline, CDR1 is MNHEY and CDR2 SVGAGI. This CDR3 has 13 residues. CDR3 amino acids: CASRQALSYEQYF. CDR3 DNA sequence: TGTGCCAGCAGGCAGGCCCTTTCCTACGAGCAGTACTTC.

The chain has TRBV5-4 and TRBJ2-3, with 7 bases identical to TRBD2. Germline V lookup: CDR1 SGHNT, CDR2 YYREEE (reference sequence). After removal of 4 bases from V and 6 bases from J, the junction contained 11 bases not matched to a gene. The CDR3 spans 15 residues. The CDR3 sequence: CASSHLGGSLDTQYF. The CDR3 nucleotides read TGTGCCAGCAGCCATTTGGGGGGGTCATTGGATACGCAGTATTTT.

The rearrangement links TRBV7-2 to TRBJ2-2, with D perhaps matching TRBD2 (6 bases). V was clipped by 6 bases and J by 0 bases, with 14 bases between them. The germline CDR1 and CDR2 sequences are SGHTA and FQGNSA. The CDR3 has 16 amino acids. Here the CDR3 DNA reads TGTGCCAGCAGGGAGATAGCGGCGACGAACACCGGGGAGCTGTTTTTT. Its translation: CASREIAATNTGELFF.